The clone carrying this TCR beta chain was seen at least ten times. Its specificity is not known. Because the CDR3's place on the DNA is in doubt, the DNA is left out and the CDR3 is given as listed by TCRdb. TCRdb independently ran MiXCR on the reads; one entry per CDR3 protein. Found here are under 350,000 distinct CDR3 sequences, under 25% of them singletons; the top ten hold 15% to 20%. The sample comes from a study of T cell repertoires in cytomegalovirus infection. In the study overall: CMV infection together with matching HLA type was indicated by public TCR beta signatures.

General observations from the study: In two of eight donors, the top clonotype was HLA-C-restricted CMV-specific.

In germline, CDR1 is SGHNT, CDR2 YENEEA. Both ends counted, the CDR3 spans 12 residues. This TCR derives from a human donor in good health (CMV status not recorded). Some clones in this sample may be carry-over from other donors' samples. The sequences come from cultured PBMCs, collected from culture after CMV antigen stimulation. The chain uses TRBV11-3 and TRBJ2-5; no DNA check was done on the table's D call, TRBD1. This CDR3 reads CASRRAGETQYF.